These 11 T cell receptor beta chains were all obtained from the same sample, sequenced in a study of response to subunit inactivated influenza vaccine. One entry per CDR3 protein results from TCRdb running MiXCR on the RT-PCR reads. The data contain some 500,000 distinct CDR3 sequences, about 15% of them seen just once; the ten biggest clones take up approximately 3%. This material consisted of CD4+ T cells sorted from PBMCs, taken roughly 24 months after vaccination. The receptors originated from a man aged 45 to 70 who received an inactivated influenza vaccine.

The sample holds a few counts of this clonotype. The chain is built from TRBV28 and TRBJ2-1, with D possibly being TRBD1 (5 bases). Germline V lookup: CDR1 MDHEN, CDR2 SYDVKM. This CDR3 has 13 amino acids. Trimming pared 2 bases from V and 8 bases from J, leaving 10 bases between. The CDR3 sequence is CASSLRQGYEQFF. The CDR3 DNA reads as TGTGCCAGCAGTTTAAGGCAGGGCTATGAGCAGTTCTTC.

This clonotype was observed once. The chain joins TRBV20-1 to TRBJ2-1, with 9 nucleotides matching TRBD2. V shed 3 bases, J shed 0 bases, and the junction held 12 bases outside the gene matches. Germline-derived CDR1 and CDR2 are DFQATT and SNEGSKA (reference sequence). The CDR3 has 18 residues. The CDR3 region is CSARGVTSGESSYNEQFF. For the CDR3, the DNA is TGCAGTGCTAGGGGGGTGACTAGCGGAGAAAGCTCCTACAATGAGCAGTTCTTC.

The chain carries TRBV7-3 and TRBJ1-1; possible D gene TRBD1, 6 bases. Germline V gene sequence: CDR1 SGHTA, CDR2 FQGTGA. V was shortened by 4 bases and J by 1 base, with 13 bases between the two germline ends. The CDR3 loop spans 15 amino acids. CDR3 nucleotide sequence: TGTGCCAGCAGCTCTCAAGGGGGATCGAACACTGAAGCTTTCTTT. Translating gives CASSSQGGSNTEAFF.

Only a few counts were recorded for this clonotype. V usage is TRBV30 and J usage is TRBJ2-1; the match to TRBD1 covers 8 bases. The CDR3 is 17 amino acids. In germline, CDR1 is GTSNPN, CDR2 SVGIG (reference sequence). J gave up 5 bases and V 2 bases, and 14 bases lay outside the gene matches. The CDR3 sequence: CAWSPLRRTGGNNEQFF. Here the CDR3 DNA reads TGTGCCTGGAGTCCACTACGACGTACAGGGGGGAACAATGAGCAGTTCTTC. The full variable domain, its missing parts supplied by reference TRBV30 and TRBJ2-1, is SQTIHQWPATLVQPVGSPLSLECTVEGTSNPNLYWYRQAAGRGLQLLFYSVGIGQISSEVPQNLSASRPQDRQFILSSKKLLLSDSGFYLCAWSPLRRTGGNNEQFFGPGTRLTVL.

The V call is TRBV6-2 or TRBV6-3, the J call TRBJ2-1; D may be TRBD1 or TRBD2 (5 bases each). Deletions cut 5 bases from V and 10 bases from J, with 15 bases between. CDR1 and CDR2 from the germline V gene are MNHEY and SVGEGT. This CDR3 contains 13 residues. The CDR3 region is CASSDPGAGEQFF. The DNA of the CDR3 is TGTGCCAGCAGTGATCCCGGGGCAGGGGAGCAGTTCTTC.

This clonotype was counted between two and nine times. This chain's CDR3 is CASSRRGFSYEQYF. In nucleotides, the CDR3 is TGCGCCAGCAGCCGTCGGGGTTTCTCCTACGAGCAGTACTTC. The chain uses TRBV5-1 and TRBJ2-7; D possibly corresponds to TRBD2 (5 bases). V was clipped by 4 bases and J by 0 bases, with 11 bases between them. The CDR3 contains 14 residues. Germline assignment: CDR1 SGHRS and CDR2 YFSETQ.

This clonotype was observed a handful of times. CDR3 protein: CASSFRQGGGTQYF. CDR3 nucleotide sequence: TGTGCCAGCAGTTTCAGACAGGGTGGTGGGACCCAGTACTTC. V and J are TRBV6-2 or TRBV6-3 and TRBJ2-5; 7 nucleotides match TRBD1. From germline, CDR1 is MNHEY and CDR2 SVGEGT. V lost 4 bases to trimming and J lost 7 bases; unmatched junction nucleotides: 9. The CDR3 is 14 amino acids.

This rearrangement joins TRBV6-5 to TRBJ2-3; 9 bases match TRBD1. The CDR3 consists of 14 residues. Germline trimming cut 5 bases from V and 4 bases from J; bases unmatched to any gene: 4. CDR1 is MNHEY, CDR2 SVGAGI, per germline. CDR3 amino acids: CASSHRTGADTQYF. Here the CDR3 DNA reads TGTGCCAGCAGTCACCGGACAGGGGCAGATACGCAGTATTTT.

This clonotype was counted only a few times. In DNA form, the CDR3 reads TGTGCCAGCAGCTTGCCTGAAAACACTGAAGCTTTCTTT. Amino acids: CASSLPENTEAFF. The chain joins TRBV5-4 to TRBJ1-1; no definite D call. The CDR3 loop spans 13 amino acids. CDR1 and CDR2 (germline): SGHNT, YYREEE (reference sequence). Trimming took off 1 base at V and 2 bases at J, with 6 bases between the two ends. Combining the CDR3 with reference TRBV5-4 and TRBJ1-1 gives the whole variable domain ETGVTQSPTHLIKTRGQQVTLRCSSQSGHNTVSWYQQALGQGPQFIFQYYREEENGRGNFPPRFSGLQFPNYSSELNVNALELDDSALYLCASSLPENTEAFFGQGTRLTVV.

This clonotype turned up a few times. The genes are TRBV20-1 and TRBJ2-5; 8 bases are a match to TRBD2. Per the germline V gene, CDR1 is DFQATT and CDR2 is SNEGSKA (reference sequence). Unmatched junction bases numbered 10, after V lost 6 bases and J lost 4 bases. The CDR3 loop spans 14 amino acids. The CDR3 region has the DNA TGCAGTGCCGGGTCTGCGGGAGGTGGAGAGACCCAGTACTTC. Amino acids: CSAGSAGGGETQYF.

The V and J genes are TRBV20-1 and TRBJ2-7; D is ambiguous. V shed 4 bases and J shed 7 bases, with 2 bases lying between them. The CDR3 is 8 amino acids. Germline loops: CDR1 DFQATT, CDR2 SNEGSKA (reference sequence). CDR3 region: CSANEQYF. DNA of the CDR3: TGCAGTGCTAATGAGCAGTACTTC.